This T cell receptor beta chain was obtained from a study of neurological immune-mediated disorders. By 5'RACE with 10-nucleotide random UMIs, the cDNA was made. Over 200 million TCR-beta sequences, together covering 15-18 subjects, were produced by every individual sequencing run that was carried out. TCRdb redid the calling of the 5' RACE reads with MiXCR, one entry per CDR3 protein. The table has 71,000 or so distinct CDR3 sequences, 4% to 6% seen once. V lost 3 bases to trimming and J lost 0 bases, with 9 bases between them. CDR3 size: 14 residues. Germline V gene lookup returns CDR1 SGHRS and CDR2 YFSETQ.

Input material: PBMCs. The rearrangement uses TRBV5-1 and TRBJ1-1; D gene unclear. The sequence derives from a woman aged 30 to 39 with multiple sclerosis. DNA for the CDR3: TGCGCCAGCAGCTCTAACAGCCTGAACACTGAAGCTTTCTTT. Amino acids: CASSSNSLNTEAFF.